This T cell receptor (beta chain) derives from a study of TIL therapy for anti-PD-1-resistant metastatic lung cancer. Time point denoted: pre-treatment sample, taken before nivolumab and TIL therapy. The libraries were made with immunoSEQ v3. Libraries were prepared by immunoSEQ multiplex PCR; TCRdb keeps only in-frame clonotypes and omits some of them. The sample lists roughly 15,000 clones, roughly 86% occurring once. This CDR3 contains 13 residues. Trimming removed 8 bases from V and 1 base from J, with 11 bases in between. CDR1 is SNHLY, CDR2 FYNNEI, per germline. The sequencing here drew on blood, taken at baseline. V and J are TRBV2 and TRBJ1-2; D is uncertain. The TCR originated in a person between 30 and 79 years old with non-small cell lung cancer. CDR3 protein: CASGSEVNYGYTF. CDR3 bases: TGTGCCAGCGGGTCGGAGGTTAACTATGGCTACACCTTC. Filled out from reference TRBV2 and TRBJ1-2, the complete variable domain reads EPEVTQTPSHQVTQMGQEVILRCVPISNHLYFYWYRQILGQKVEFLVSFYNNEISEKSEIFDDQFSVERPDGSNFTLKIRSTKLEDSAMYFCASGSEVNYGYTFGSGTRLTVV.